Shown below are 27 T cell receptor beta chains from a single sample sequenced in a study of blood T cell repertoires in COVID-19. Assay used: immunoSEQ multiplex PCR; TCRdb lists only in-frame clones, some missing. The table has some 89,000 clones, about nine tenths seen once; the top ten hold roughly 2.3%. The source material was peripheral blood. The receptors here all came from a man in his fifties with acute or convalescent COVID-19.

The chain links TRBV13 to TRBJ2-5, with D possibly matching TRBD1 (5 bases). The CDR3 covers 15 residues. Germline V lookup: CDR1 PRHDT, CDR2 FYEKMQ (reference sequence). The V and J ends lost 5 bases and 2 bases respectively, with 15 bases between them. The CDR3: CASSRQLQRQETQYF. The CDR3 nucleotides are TGTGCCAGCAGCCGACAGTTGCAGCGACAAGAGACCCAGTACTTC. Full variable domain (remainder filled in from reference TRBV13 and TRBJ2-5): AAGVIQSPRHLIKEKRETATLKCYPIPRHDTVYWYQQGPGQDPQFLISFYEKMQSDKGSIPDRFSAQQFSDYHSELNMSSLELGDSALYFCASSRQLQRQETQYFGPGTRLLVL.

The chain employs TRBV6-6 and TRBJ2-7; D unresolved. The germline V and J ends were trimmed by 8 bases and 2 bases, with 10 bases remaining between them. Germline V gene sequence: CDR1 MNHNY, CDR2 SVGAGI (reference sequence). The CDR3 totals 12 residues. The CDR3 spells CASGAPPYEQYF. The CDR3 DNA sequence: TGTGCCAGCGGAGCGCCTCCCTACGAGCAGTACTTC.

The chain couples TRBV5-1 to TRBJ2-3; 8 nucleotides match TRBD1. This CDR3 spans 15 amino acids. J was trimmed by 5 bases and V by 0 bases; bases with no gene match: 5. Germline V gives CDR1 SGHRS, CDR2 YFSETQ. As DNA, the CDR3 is TGCGCCAGCAGCTTGGGATACAGGGGGATAGATACGCAGTATTTT. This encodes CASSLGYRGIDTQYF.

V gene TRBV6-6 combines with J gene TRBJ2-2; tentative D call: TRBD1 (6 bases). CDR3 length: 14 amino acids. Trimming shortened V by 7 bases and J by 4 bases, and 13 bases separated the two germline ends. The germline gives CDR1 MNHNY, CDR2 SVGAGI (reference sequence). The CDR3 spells CASTKDRLTGELFF. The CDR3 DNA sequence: TGTGCCAGCACGAAGGACAGACTCACCGGGGAGCTGTTTTTT.

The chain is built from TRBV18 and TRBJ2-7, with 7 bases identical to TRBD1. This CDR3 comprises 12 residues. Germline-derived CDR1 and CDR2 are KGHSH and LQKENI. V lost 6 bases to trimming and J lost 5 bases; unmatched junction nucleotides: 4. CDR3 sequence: CASSLTGNEQYV. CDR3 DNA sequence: TGTGCCAGCTCCCTGACAGGGAACGAGCAGTACGTC.

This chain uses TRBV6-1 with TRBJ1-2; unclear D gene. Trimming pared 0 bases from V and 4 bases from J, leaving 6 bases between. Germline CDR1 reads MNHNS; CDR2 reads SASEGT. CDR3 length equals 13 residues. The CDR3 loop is CASSEAYGYGYTF. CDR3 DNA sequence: TGTGCCAGCAGTGAAGCGTACGGCTATGGCTACACCTTC.

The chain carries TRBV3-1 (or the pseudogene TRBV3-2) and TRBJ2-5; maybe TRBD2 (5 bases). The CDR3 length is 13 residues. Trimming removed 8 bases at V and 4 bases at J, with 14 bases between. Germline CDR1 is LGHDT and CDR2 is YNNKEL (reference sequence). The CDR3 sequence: CASEGRKRETQYF. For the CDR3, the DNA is TGTGCCAGCGAAGGGAGAAAGAGAGAGACCCAGTACTTC.

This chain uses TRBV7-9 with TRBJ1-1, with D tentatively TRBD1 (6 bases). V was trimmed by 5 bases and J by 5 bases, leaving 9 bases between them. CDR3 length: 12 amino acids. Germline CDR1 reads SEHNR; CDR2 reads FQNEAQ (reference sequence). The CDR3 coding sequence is TGTGCCAGCAGCGGGCAGGGGACTGAAGCTTTCTTT. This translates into CASSGQGTEAFF.

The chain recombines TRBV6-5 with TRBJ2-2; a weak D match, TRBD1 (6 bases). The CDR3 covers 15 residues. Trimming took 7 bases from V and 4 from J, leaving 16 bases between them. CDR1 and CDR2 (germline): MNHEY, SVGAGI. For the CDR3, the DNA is TGTGCCAGCAAGCCTGGGCAGGGGTTCACCGGGGAGCTGTTTTTT. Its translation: CASKPGQGFTGELFF.

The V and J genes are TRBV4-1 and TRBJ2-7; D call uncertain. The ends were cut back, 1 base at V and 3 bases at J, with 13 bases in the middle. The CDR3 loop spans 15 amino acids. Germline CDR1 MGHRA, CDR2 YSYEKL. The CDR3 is CASSQVPNVYYEQYV. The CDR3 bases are TGCGCCAGCAGCCAAGTTCCTAACGTCTACTACGAGCAGTACGTC.

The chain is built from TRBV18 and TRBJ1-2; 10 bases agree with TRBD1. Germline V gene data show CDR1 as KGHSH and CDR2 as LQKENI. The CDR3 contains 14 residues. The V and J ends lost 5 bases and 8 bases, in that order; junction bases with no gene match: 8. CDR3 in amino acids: CASSAGTGAYGYTF. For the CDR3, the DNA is TGTGCCAGCTCAGCCGGGACAGGGGCTTACGGCTACACCTTC.

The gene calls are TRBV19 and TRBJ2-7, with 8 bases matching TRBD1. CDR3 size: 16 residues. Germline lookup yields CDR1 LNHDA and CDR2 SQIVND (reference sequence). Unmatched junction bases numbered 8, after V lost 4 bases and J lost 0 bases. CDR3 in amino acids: CASSRPGTGYSYEQYV. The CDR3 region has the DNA TGTGCCAGTAGTAGGCCCGGGACAGGCTACTCCTACGAGCAGTACGTC.

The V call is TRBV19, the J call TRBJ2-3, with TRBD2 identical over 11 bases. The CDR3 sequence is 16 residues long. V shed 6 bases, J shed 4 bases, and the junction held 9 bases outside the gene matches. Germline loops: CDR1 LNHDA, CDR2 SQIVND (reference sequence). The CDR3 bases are TGTGCCAGTAGCCCCCGACTAGCGGGAACGGCAGATACGCAGTATTTT. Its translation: CASSPRLAGTADTQYF.

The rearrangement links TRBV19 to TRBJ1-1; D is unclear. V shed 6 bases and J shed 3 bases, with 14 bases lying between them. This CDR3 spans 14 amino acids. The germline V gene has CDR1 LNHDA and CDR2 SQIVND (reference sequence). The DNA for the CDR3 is TGTGCCAGTAGCGACCGGCGCGGGGACACTGAAGCTTTCTTT. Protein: CASSDRRGDTEAFF.

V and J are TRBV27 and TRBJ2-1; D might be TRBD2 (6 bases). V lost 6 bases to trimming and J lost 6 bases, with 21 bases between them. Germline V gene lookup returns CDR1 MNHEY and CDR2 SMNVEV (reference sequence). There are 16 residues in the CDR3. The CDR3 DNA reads TGTGCCAGCAGGGCCCCATCTCTCTTCGGGAGCAATGAGCAGTTCTTC. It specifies CASRAPSLFGSNEQFF.

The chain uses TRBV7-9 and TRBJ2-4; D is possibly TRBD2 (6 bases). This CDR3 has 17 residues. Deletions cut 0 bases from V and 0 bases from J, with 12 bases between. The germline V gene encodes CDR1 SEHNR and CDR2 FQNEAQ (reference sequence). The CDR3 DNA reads TGTGCCAGCAGCTTAGCTTCGGGGGATCGAGCCAAAAACATTCAGTACTTC. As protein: CASSLASGDRAKNIQYF.

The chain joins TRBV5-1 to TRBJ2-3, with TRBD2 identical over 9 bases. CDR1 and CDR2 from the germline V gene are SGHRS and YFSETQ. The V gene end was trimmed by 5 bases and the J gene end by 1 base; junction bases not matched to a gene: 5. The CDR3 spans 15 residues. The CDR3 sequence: CASRPSGTRTDTQYF. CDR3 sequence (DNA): TGCGCCAGCAGACCTAGCGGGACCCGCACAGATACGCAGTATTTT.

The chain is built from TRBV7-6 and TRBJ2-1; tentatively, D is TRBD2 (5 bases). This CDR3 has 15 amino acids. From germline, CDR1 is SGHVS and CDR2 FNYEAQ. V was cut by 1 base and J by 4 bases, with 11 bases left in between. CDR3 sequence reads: CASSLVGLEYNEQFF. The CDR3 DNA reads TGTGCCAGCAGCTTAGTAGGACTGGAATACAATGAGCAGTTCTTC. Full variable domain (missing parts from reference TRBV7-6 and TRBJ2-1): GAGVSQSPRYKVTKRGQDVALRCDPISGHVSLYWYRQALGQGPEFLTYFNYEAQQDKSGLPNDRFSAERPEGSISTLTIQRTEQRDSAMYRCASSLVGLEYNEQFFGPGTRLTVL.

For the CDR3, the DNA is TGTGCCAGTAGTGGGGGGCAGGGGGCAATTCAGCCCCAGCATTTT. Encoded protein: CASSGGQGAIQPQHF. The V gene is TRBV19, the J gene TRBJ1-5, with TRBD1 matching 8 bases. V lost 5 bases to trimming and J lost 6 bases; unmatched junction nucleotides: 9. The CDR3 runs 15 residues. Germline-derived CDR1 and CDR2 are LNHDA and SQIVND (reference sequence).

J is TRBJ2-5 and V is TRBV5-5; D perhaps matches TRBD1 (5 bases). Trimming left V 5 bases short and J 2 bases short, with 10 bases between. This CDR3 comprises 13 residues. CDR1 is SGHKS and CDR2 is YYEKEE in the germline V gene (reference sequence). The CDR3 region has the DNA TGTGCCAGCAGTTTCAGGGTACAAGAGACCCAGTACTTC. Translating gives CASSFRVQETQYF.

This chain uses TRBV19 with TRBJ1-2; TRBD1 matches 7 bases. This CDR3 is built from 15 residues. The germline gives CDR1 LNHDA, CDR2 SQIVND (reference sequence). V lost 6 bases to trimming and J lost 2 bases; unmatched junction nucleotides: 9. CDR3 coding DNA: TGTGCCAGTAGCCAATCCGGGACAGTAAACTATGGCTACACCTTC. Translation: CASSQSGTVNYGYTF.

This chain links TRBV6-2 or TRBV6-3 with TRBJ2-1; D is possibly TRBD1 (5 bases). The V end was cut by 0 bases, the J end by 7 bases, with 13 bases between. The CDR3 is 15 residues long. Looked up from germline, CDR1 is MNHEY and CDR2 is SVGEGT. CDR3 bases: TGTGCCAGCAGTTACTCAAACAGGCAAAGGAATGAGCAGTTCTTC. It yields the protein CASSYSNRQRNEQFF.

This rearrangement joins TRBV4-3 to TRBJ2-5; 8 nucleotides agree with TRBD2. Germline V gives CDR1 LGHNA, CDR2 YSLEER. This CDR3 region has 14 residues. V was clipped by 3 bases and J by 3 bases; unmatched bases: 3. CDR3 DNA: TGCGCCAGCAGCCATACGGGGGGGGAAGAGACCCAGTACTTC. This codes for CASSHTGGEETQYF.

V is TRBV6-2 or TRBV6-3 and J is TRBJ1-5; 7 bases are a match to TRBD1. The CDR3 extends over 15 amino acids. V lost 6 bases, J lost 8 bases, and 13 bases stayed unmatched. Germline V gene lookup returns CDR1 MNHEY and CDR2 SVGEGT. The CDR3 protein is CASSRGTARGEPQHF. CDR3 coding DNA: TGTGCCAGCAGCCGTGGGACAGCGAGAGGGGAGCCCCAGCATTTT.

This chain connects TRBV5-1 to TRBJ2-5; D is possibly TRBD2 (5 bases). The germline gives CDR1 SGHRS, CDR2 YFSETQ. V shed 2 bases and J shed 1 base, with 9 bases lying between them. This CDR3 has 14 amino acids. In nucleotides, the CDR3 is TGCGCCAGCAGCTTCTCTCTAGCCCAAGAGACCCAGTACTTC. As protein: CASSFSLAQETQYF.

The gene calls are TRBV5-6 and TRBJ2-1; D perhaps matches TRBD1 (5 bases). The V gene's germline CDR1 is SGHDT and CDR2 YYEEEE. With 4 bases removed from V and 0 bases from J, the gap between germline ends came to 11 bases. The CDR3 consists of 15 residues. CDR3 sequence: CASSRGSLSYNEQFF. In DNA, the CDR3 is TGTGCCAGCAGCAGGGGTAGTCTCTCCTACAATGAGCAGTTCTTC.

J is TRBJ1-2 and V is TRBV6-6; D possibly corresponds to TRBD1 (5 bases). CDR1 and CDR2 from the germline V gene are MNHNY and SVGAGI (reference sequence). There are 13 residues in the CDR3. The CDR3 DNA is TGTGCGATCCGGGGGGACCCAGGCTATGGCTACACCTTC. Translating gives CAIRGDPGYGYTF.